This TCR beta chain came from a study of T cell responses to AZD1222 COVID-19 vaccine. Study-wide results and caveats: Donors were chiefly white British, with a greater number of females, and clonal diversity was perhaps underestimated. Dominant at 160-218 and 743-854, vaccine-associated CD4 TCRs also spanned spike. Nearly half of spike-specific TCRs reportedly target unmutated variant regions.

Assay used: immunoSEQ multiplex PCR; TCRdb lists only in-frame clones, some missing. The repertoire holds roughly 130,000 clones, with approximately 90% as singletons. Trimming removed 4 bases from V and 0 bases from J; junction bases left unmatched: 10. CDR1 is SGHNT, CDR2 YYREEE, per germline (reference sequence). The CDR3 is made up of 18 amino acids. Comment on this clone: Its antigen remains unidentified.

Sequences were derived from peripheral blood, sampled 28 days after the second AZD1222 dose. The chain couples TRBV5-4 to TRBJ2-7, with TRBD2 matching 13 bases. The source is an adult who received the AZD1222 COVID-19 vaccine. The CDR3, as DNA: TGTGCCAGCAGCCCGGGACTAGCGGGGTCGTTGGGCTCCTACGAGCAGTACTTC. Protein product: CASSPGLAGSLGSYEQYF.